This entry lists 3 T cell receptor beta chains sequenced from one sample in a study of radiation and T cells in renal cell carcinoma. Regarding time point: blood 4 weeks post-SBRT, at nephrectomy. Documented treatment: 15 Gy SBRT to primary tumor, nephrectomy 4 weeks later. Only in-frame clones appear in the TCRdb table, and some are missing; sequencing was by immunoSEQ multiplex PCR. The sample has around 81,000 clones, about 85% seen once. This specimen consisted of blood, obtained from a patient whose treatment included radiotherapy and nephrectomy. These receptors all stem from a man aged 50-59 years with renal cell carcinoma.

Turning to this clone: The same CDR3 also results from other DNA sequences found in this sample. V gene TRBV7-2 combines with J gene TRBJ2-5; 7 bases match TRBD1. The CDR3 spans 13 residues. The V and J ends lost 3 bases and 3 bases, in that order; junction bases with no gene match: 1. Looked up from germline, CDR1 is SGHTA and CDR2 is FQGNSA. The CDR3 bases are TGTGCCAGCAGCTTGACAGGGAAAGAGACCCAGTACTTC. Translation: CASSLTGKETQYF.

This clone was detected a few times. The chain links TRBV4-3 to TRBJ2-3; D gene uncertain. Germline V CDR1 and CDR2: LGHNA, YSLEER. The V and J ends lost 0 bases and 2 bases respectively, with 9 bases between them. The CDR3 is made up of 15 amino acids. The CDR3 spells CASSQDLVHTDTQYF. The CDR3 region has the DNA TGCGCCAGCAGCCAAGATCTGGTTCACACAGATACGCAGTATTTT.

This chain joins TRBV9 and TRBJ1-5; no firm D call. This CDR3 has 13 amino acids. Trimming removed 2 bases at V and 7 bases at J, with 10 bases between. Germline CDR1 SGDLS, CDR2 YYNGEE. DNA for the CDR3: TGTGCCAGCAGCGTGGACGGGAGACAGCCCCAGCATTTT. The encoded protein is CASSVDGRQPQHF.